This TCR beta chain was identified in a study of PD-L1 blockade in urothelial cancer. The time point here: pretreatment peripheral blood. With V trimmed by 8 bases and J by 9 bases, 12 bases remained unmatched. There are 15 residues in the CDR3. The V gene's germline CDR1 is LNHDA and CDR2 SQIVND (reference sequence). A remark on this clone: The antigen is unknown.

TCR analog templates of synthetic origin were spiked into each PCR. Profiled with immunoSEQ multiplex PCR; TCRdb holds only in-frame clones, not every one. The sample shows around 130,000 clones, approximately 84% of them seen only once. Findings and caveats of the study: Having blood TCR clonality under the median before treatment predicted better survival.

This sample comprised PBMCs, obtained around atezolizumab (anti-PD-L1) treatment. V and J are TRBV19 and TRBJ2-1, with TRBD2 matching over 11 bases. This receptor was identified in a man aged 45 to 65 with urothelial cancer. In DNA form, the CDR3 reads TGTGCCAGTTCCTCCGGGACTAGCGGCCACATTGAGCAGTTCTTC. This gives the protein CASSSGTSGHIEQFF. The full variable domain, completed using reference TRBV19 and TRBJ2-1, is DGGITQSPKYLFRKEGQNVTLSCEQNLNHDAMYWYRQDPGQGLRLIYYSQIVNDFQKGDIAEGYSVSREKKESFPLTVTSAQKNPTAFYLCASSSGTSGHIEQFFGPGTRLTVL.